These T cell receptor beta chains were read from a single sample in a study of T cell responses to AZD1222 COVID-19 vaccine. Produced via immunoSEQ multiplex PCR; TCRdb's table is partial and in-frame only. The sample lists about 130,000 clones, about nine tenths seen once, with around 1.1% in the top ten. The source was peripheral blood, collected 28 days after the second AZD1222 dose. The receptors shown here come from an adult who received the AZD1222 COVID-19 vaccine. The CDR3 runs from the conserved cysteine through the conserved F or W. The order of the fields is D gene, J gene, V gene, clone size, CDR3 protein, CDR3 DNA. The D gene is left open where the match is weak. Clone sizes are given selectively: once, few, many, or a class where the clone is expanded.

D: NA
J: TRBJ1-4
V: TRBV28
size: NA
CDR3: CASSLAEKLFF
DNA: TGTGCCAGCAGTTTGGCTGAAAAACTGTTTTTT

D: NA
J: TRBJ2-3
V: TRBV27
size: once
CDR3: CASSYEGTSTDTQYF
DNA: TGTGCCAGCAGTTACGAGGGAACTAGCACAGATACGCAGTATTTT

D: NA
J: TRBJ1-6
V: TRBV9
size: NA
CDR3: CASSAFPKGTSPLHF
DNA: TGTGCCAGCAGCGCATTCCCTAAGGGTACTTCACCCCTCCACTTT

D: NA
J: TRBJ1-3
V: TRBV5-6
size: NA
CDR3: CASSFGIPGNTIYF
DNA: TGTGCCAGCAGCTTTGGAATACCTGGAAACACCATATATTTT

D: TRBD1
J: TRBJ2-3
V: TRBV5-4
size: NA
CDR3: CASSRDRGPTDTQYF
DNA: TGTGCCAGCAGCCGGGACAGGGGGCCCACAGATACGCAGTATTTT

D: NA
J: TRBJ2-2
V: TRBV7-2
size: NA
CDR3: CASSLVPPGELFF
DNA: TGTGCCAGCAGCTTAGTTCCCCCCGGGGAGCTGTTTTTT

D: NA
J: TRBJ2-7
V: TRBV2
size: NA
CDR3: CASSIQGYEQYF
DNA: TGTGCCAGCAGTATACAGGGTTACGAGCAGTACTTC

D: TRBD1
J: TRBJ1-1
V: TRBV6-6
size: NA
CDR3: CASSGTGGDTEAFF
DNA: TGTGCCAGCAGTGGGACAGGCGGGGACACTGAAGCTTTCTTT

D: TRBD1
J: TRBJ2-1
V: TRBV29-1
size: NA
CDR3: CSVEGTADNEQFF
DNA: TGCAGCGTTGAGGGGACAGCAGACAATGAGCAGTTCTTC

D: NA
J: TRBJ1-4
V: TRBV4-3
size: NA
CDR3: CASSQDQGRATNEKLFF
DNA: TGCGCCAGCAGCCAAGATCAGGGGAGGGCAACTAATGAAAAACTGTTTTTT

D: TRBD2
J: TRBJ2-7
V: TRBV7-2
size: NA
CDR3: CASSDQGLAGGGFEQYF
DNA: TGTGCCAGCAGCGACCAAGGACTAGCGGGAGGGGGGTTCGAGCAGTACTTC

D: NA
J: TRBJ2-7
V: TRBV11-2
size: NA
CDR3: CASSFRASTSYEQYF
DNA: TGTGCCAGCAGCTTTAGAGCTAGTACTTCCTACGAGCAGTACTTC

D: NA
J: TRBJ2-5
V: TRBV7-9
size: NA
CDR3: CASSLRARMGQETQYF
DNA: TGTGCCAGCAGTCTGAGGGCGAGGATGGGCCAAGAGACCCAGTACTTC

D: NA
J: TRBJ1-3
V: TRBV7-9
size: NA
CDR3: CASSLVAPRSGNTIYF
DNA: TGTGCCAGCAGCTTAGTAGCTCCTCGCTCTGGAAACACCATATATTTT

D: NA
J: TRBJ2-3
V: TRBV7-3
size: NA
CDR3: CASSPNPSTDTQYF
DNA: TGTGCCAGCAGCCCTAACCCGAGCACAGATACGCAGTATTTT

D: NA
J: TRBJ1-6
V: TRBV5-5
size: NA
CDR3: CASSLVVGGSSPLHF
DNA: TGTGCCAGCAGCTTGGTCGTGGGCGGTTCGTCACCCCTCCACTTT

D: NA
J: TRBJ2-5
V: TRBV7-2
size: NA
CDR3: CASSLGGWRTAGETQYF
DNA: TGTGCCAGCAGCTTAGGGGGTTGGAGGACAGCCGGAGAGACCCAGTACTTC

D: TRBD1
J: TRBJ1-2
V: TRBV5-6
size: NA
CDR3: CASRRGTAGGYGYTF
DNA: TGTGCCAGCAGGAGGGGGACAGCCGGCGGTTACGGCTACACCTTC

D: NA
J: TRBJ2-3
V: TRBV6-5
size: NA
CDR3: CASSPPGATDTQYF
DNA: TGTGCCAGCAGTCCCCCCGGGGCCACAGATACGCAGTATTTT

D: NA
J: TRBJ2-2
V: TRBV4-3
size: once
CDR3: CASSQDKGLNTGELFF
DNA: TGCGCCAGCAGCCAAGATAAAGGACTCAACACCGGGGAGCTGTTTTTT

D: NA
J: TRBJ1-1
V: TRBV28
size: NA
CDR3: CASRADRSYGGTEAFF
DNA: TGTGCCAGCAGAGCCGACAGGTCATACGGGGGCACTGAAGCTTTCTTT

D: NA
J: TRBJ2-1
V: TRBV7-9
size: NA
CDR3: CASSLVRLGQGGNDEQFF
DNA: TGTGCCAGCAGCTTAGTCCGTCTTGGGCAGGGGGGGAACGATGAGCAGTTCTTC

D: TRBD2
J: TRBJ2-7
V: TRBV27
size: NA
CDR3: CASSWSGTGPYEQYF
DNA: TGTGCCAGCAGTTGGAGCGGGACGGGGCCCTACGAGCAGTACTTC

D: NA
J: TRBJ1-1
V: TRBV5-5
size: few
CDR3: CASSGVGGATEAFF
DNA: TGTGCCAGCAGCGGCGTCGGGGGGGCAACTGAAGCTTTCTTT

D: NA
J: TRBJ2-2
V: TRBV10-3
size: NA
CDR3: CAISAGLSNTGELFF
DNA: TGTGCCATCAGCGCCGGACTCTCTAACACCGGGGAGCTGTTTTTT

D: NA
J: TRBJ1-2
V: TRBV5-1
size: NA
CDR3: CASSLDTTGGYTF
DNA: TGCGCCAGCAGCTTGGACACTACCGGGGGCTACACCTTC

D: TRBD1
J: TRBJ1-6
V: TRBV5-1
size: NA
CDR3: CASSLGQGSSPLHF
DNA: TGCGCCAGCAGCTTGGGACAGGGAAGTTCACCCCTCCACTTT

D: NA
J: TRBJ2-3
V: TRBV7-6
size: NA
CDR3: CASSFWDGSGEDTQYF
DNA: TGTGCCAGCAGCTTCTGGGACGGGAGTGGAGAGGATACGCAGTATTTT

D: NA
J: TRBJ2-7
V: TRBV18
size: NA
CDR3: CASSPGTLYEQYF
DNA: TGTGCCAGCTCACCCGGGACACTCTACGAGCAGTACTTC

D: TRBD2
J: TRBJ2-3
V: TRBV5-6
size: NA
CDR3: CASSFRRTSQNTQYF
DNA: TGTGCCAGCAGCTTTCGTAGGACTAGTCAAAATACGCAGTATTTT

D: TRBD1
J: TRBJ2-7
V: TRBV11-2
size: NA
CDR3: CASSLTPRQGAYEQYF
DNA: TGTGCCAGCAGCTTAACCCCCCGACAGGGGGCCTACGAGCAGTACTTC

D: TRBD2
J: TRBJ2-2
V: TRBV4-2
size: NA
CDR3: CASSPSGGFTGELFF
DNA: TGTGCCAGCAGCCCTAGCGGGGGATTCACCGGGGAGCTGTTTTTT